A selection of T cell receptor beta chains follows, all from one sample in a study of cytotoxic CD8 clonotypes in ibrutinib-treated CLL. Profiled with immunoSEQ multiplex PCR; TCRdb holds only in-frame clones, not every one. The sample includes approximately 320,000 clones, approximately 67% of them seen just once. Sequencing used PBMCs, obtained after 36 months of ibrutinib treatment. The receptors originated from a human donor with chronic lymphocytic leukemia. CDR3s include the opening cysteine and the closing phenylalanine or tryptophan.

>TRBJ1-1|TRBV7-9
CASSPTGGGGTEAFF
>TRBJ1-5|TRBV7-2
CASSLGGFVRNQPQHF
>TRBJ2-1|TRBV18
CASSPLKTWLGEQFF
>TRBJ1-5|TRBV4-2
CASSQGRDRWRGGNQPQHF
>TRBJ2-7|TRBV21-1
CASSNSEREAPYEQYF
>TRBJ2-3|TRBV25-1
CATQGRLGSTDTQYF
>TRBJ2-7|TRBV7-8
CASSAGDFSYEQYF
>TRBJ2-3|TRBV27
CASSLGRGGAQYF
>TRBJ1-6|TRBV7-9
CASSLGSGRIGNSPLHF
>TRBJ1-2|TRBV4-1
CASSRSGVWGYTF
>TRBJ2-2|TRBV5-4
CASSFGGSYTGELFF
>TRBJ2-3|TRBV4-2
CASQASGDTDTQYF
>TRBJ2-5|TRBV10-3
CAISPDSFQETQYF
>TRBJ2-7|TRBV5-1
CASSLGLAEQYF
>TRBJ2-1|TRBV7-3
CASSPGTGSSYNEQFF
>TRBJ2-1|TRBV27
CASSFRKGGGAGAYNEQFF
>TRBJ2-7|TRBV18
CASSPRGADYEQYF
>TRBJ2-1|TRBV5-4
CASSLVPAGLLGNEQFF
>TRBJ1-1|TRBV7-6
CASSPGGVTEAFF
>TRBJ2-1|TRBV27
CASSLMGSAGNEQFF
>TRBJ1-1|TRBV14
CASSQLQSTEAFF
>TRBJ2-1|TRBV5-4
CASSHDRAFTNAYNEQFF
>TRBJ1-1|TRBV6-1
CASSKRAGTDEEAFF
>TRBJ1-2|TRBV6-1
CATTDLGIYYGYTF
>TRBJ1-5|TRBV4-3
CASSQDRGQGTQPQHF
>TRBJ2-7|TRBV9
CASSRGTPGYEQYF
>TRBJ2-1|TRBV7-2
CASSSGLAVYNEQFF